These 20 T cell receptor beta chains came from one sample sequenced in a study of CD8 T cells in Susac syndrome. Reverse transcription used roughly 0.45 to 1 ug RNA and random hexamers. TCRdb reprocessed the immunoSEQ multiplex PCR reads with MiXCR, giving one entry per CDR3 protein. Altogether 150,000 to 200,000 distinct CDR3 sequences are present, 90% to 95% being singletons, with the ten largest covering roughly 0.088%. The sequenced material came from CD4+ T cells from PBMCs. The receptors shown here come from a human donor with multiple sclerosis.

The chain employs TRBV12-3 or TRBV12-4 and TRBJ2-3; 8 bases line up with TRBD2. Unmatched junction bases numbered 10, after V lost 5 bases and J lost 6 bases. This CDR3 has 15 residues. The CDR3: CASSRIEAGDDTQYF. CDR3 nucleotide sequence: TGTGCCAGCAGTCGCATCGAAGCGGGGGATGATACGCAGTATTTT.

CDR3 bases: TGTGCCAGCAGCCCTGGGACAGTCTATGGCTACACCTTC. Its translation is CASSPGTVYGYTF. The chain recombines TRBV6-6 with TRBJ1-2; 7 nucleotides agree with TRBD1. The CDR3 covers 13 residues. Trimming took 6 bases from V and 4 from J; bases not matched to a gene: 5. The germline gives CDR1 MNHNY, CDR2 SVGAGI (reference sequence).

The V gene is TRBV29-1, the J gene TRBJ1-4, with TRBD1 identical over 9 bases. The germline CDR1 and CDR2 sequences are SQVTM and ANQGSEA. The CDR3 totals 14 residues. V lost 6 bases to trimming and J lost 7 bases; unmatched junction nucleotides: 9. The CDR3 sequence: CSVPGQGWGEKLFF. Here the CDR3 DNA reads TGCAGCGTCCCGGGACAGGGATGGGGTGAAAAACTGTTTTTT.

This clonotype was recorded only once. V is TRBV29-1 and J is TRBJ2-1; D might be TRBD2 (6 bases). Deletions cut 1 base from V and 7 bases from J, with 11 bases between. Germline V gene lookup returns CDR1 SQVTM and CDR2 ANQGSEA. The CDR3 has 13 residues. The CDR3 sequence is CSVEGGRRNEQFF. For the CDR3, the DNA is TGCAGCGTTGAAGGGGGGAGGAGGAATGAGCAGTTCTTC.

The rearrangement links TRBV3-1 to TRBJ2-7, with D perhaps matching TRBD2 (6 bases). CDR3 length: 15 amino acids. The V gene's germline CDR1 is LGHDT and CDR2 YNNKEL (reference sequence). With 1 base removed from V and 0 bases from J, the gap between germline ends came to 10 bases. The CDR3 coding sequence is TGTGCCAGCAGCCAAGGCGGGGTGAGCTCCTACGAGCAGTACTTC. Translating it yields CASSQGGVSSYEQYF.

The chain is built from TRBV12-3 or TRBV12-4 and TRBJ2-3, with TRBD1 as a possible D gene (6 bases). The CDR3 contains 15 residues. V was cut by 7 bases and J by 3 bases, with 17 bases left in between. The CDR3: CASKAADSNTDTQYF. The CDR3 region has the DNA TGTGCCAGCAAGGCAGCGGACAGTAATACAGATACGCAGTATTTT.

The chain is built from TRBV18 and TRBJ2-1; the D is unclear. V was cut by 2 bases and J by 7 bases, with 9 bases left in between. The germline gives CDR1 KGHSH, CDR2 LQKENI. The CDR3 spans 13 residues. CDR3 protein: CASSPSRVNEQFF. As DNA, the CDR3 is TGTGCCAGCTCACCAAGCCGGGTAAATGAGCAGTTCTTC.

The chain is built from TRBV20-1 and TRBJ2-5, with D possibly being TRBD1 or TRBD2 (6 bases each). The CDR3 has 15 amino acids. The germline gives CDR1 DFQATT, CDR2 SNEGSKA (reference sequence). The ends were cut back, 0 bases at V and 5 bases at J, with 16 bases in the middle. The chain's CDR3 is CSARDSTGAGETQYF. CDR3 nucleotide sequence: TGCAGTGCTAGAGATTCCACGGGGGCGGGGGAGACCCAGTACTTC.

The chain has TRBV2 and TRBJ2-1; D unresolved. Germline V gene data show CDR1 as SNHLY and CDR2 as FYNNEI. This CDR3 spans 11 amino acids. Trimming took 4 bases from V and 9 from J, leaving 7 bases between them. CDR3 sequence: CASSGHGEQFF. CDR3 DNA: TGTGCCAGCAGTGGCCACGGTGAGCAGTTCTTC.

The rearrangement uses TRBV19 and TRBJ1-2; D might be TRBD1 (6 bases). The germline V and J ends were trimmed by 6 bases and 4 bases, with 18 bases remaining between them. CDR1 is LNHDA and CDR2 is SQIVND in the germline V gene (reference sequence). CDR3 length equals 15 residues. As DNA, the CDR3 is TGTGCCAGTAGCCAGACAGGACCTACAACCTATGGCTACACCTTC. The encoded protein is CASSQTGPTTYGYTF.

The V call is TRBV19, the J call TRBJ1-2, with D uncertain. V lost 3 bases and J 5 bases, leaving 16 bases between the germline ends. The germline V gene has CDR1 LNHDA and CDR2 SQIVND (reference sequence). CDR3 length: 15 amino acids. CDR3 sequence reads: CASSILGGGRYGYTF. CDR3 nucleotides: TGTGCCAGTAGTATTTTAGGCGGCGGCAGATATGGCTACACCTTC.

The genes are TRBV4-1 and TRBJ1-5, with D hard to call. The CDR3 is 16 amino acids. Germline V gene sequence: CDR1 MGHRA, CDR2 YSYEKL. V was pared by 3 bases and J by 9 bases, with 21 bases between. CDR3 in DNA: TGCGCCAGCAGCCAGGTGCCGGACGGCCGAAGAGTGCCCCAGCATTTT. Protein: CASSQVPDGRRVPQHF.

J is TRBJ1-2 and V is TRBV18, with a tentative D call TRBD1 (5 bases). This CDR3 is built from 13 residues. Germline CDR1 KGHSH, CDR2 LQKENI. Trimming removed 6 bases from V and 6 bases from J, with 14 bases in between. CDR3 loop: CASSPGTADGYTF. The CDR3, as DNA: TGTGCCAGCTCGCCCGGGACTGCGGATGGCTACACCTTC.

The chain recombines TRBV3-1 with TRBJ2-7, with a weak D call TRBD2 (6 bases). V was clipped by 1 base and J by 7 bases, with 11 bases between them. Germline lookup yields CDR1 LGHDT and CDR2 YNNKEL (reference sequence). CDR3 length: 13 residues. The DNA for the CDR3 is TGTGCCAGCAGCCAAGGCGGGACTGGGGAGCAGTACTTC. Protein sequence: CASSQGGTGEQYF.

The chain employs TRBV27 and TRBJ2-1, with 7 bases identical to TRBD2. J was trimmed by 4 bases and V by 8 bases; bases with no gene match: 23. The CDR3 totals 19 residues. Germline V gene sequence: CDR1 MNHEY, CDR2 SMNVEV (reference sequence). CDR3 region: CASRPLVAGALTIYNEQFF. The CDR3 nucleotides read TGTGCCAGCCGCCCTCTCGTGGCGGGAGCCCTCACCATTTACAATGAGCAGTTCTTC.

The chain joins TRBV11-1 to TRBJ2-6; 11 bases are shared with TRBD1. The V segment lost 4 bases and the J segment 1 base; nucleotides outside the gene matches: 12. CDR3 length: 20 residues. From germline, CDR1 is SGHAT and CDR2 FQDESV (reference sequence). The CDR3 loop reads CASSSRPPGQGESGANVLTF. The CDR3 DNA reads TGTGCCAGCAGCTCTAGACCCCCGGGACAGGGGGAGTCTGGGGCCAACGTCCTGACTTTC.

The chain recombines TRBV9 with TRBJ1-2, with TRBD1 as a possible D gene (6 bases). The CDR3 has 13 residues. The V gene lost 0 bases and the J gene lost 8 bases, with 11 bases spanning the gap. Germline V gives CDR1 SGDLS, CDR2 YYNGEE. The chain's CDR3 is CASSVAGGSGYTF. DNA for the CDR3: TGTGCCAGCAGCGTAGCGGGGGGCTCGGGCTACACCTTC.

Of note for this clonotype: At one end, the junction sequence differs from germline, possibly due to a read error. The rearrangement links TRBV7-2 to TRBJ1-1; D might be TRBD1 (6 bases). This CDR3 has 14 amino acids. In germline, CDR1 is SGHTA, CDR2 FQGNSA. The CDR3 protein is CASSVARGNTEAFF. CDR3 bases: TGTGCCAGCAGCGTAGCCAGGGGGAACACTGAAGCTTTCTTT.

Here the CDR3 DNA reads TGTGCCACCAGTAACCAAGACCAGCCCCAGCATTTT. Residues: CATSNQDQPQHF. The chain uses TRBV24-1 and TRBJ1-5; no clear D. The V and J ends lost 6 bases and 7 bases respectively, with 9 bases between them. CDR1 KGHDR and CDR2 SFDVKD come from the germline V gene. The CDR3 is 12 amino acids.

This chain joins TRBV14 and TRBJ2-7; TRBD1 or TRBD2 may be the D gene (5 bases each). Looked up from germline, CDR1 is SGHDN and CDR2 is FVKESK. V dropped 6 bases and J dropped 5 bases, with 20 bases sitting between them. There are 15 residues in the CDR3. The CDR3 DNA sequence: TGTGCCAGCAGTTCGGGACGCGGTTCGGTCGACGAGCAGTACTTC. Protein sequence: CASSSGRGSVDEQYF.